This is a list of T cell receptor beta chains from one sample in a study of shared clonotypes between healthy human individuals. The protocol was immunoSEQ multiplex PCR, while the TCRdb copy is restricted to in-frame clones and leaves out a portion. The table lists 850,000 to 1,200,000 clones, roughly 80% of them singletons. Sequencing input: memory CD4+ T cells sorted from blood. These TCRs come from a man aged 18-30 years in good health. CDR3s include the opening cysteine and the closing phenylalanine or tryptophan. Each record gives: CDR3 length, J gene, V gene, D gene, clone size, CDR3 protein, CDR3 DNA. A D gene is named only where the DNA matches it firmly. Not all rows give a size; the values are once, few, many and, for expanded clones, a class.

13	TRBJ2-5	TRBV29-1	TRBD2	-	CSVVRTGGGTQYF	TGCAGCGTTGTCCGAACAGGCGGGGGAACCCAGTACTTC
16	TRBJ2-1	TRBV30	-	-	CAWSRTRTLTYNEQFF	TGTGCCTGGTCGCGGACTCGCACCTTGACCTACAATGAGCAGTTCTTC
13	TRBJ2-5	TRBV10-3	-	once	CASQSHSQETQYF	TGTGCCTCCCAGTCGCACAGCCAAGAGACCCAGTACTTC
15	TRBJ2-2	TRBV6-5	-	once	CASSSQYSNTGELFF	TGTGCCAGCAGCAGCCAGTATTCGAACACCGGGGAGCTGTTTTTT
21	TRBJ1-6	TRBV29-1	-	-	CSGGWVALRRRVSSYNSPLHF	TGCAGCGGCGGCTGGGTGGCGTTGAGAAGAAGGGTAAGCTCCTATAATTCACCCCTCCACTTT
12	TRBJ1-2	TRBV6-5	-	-	CASSPLRGGYTF	TGTGCCAGCAGTCCGCTGAGGGGTGGCTACACCTTC
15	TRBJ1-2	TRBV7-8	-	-	CASSPGTDTNYGYTF	TGTGCCAGCAGCCCAGGGACGGATACTAACTATGGCTACACCTTC
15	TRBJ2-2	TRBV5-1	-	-	CASSLVAGNTGELFF	TGCGCCAGCAGCTTGGTCGCGGGGAACACCGGGGAGCTGTTTTTT
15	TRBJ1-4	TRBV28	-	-	CASSPTTRANEKLFF	TGTGCCAGCAGTCCGACAACTAGGGCTAATGAAAAACTGTTTTTT
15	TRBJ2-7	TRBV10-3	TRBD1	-	CAISGPGQGTYEQYF	TGTGCCATCAGTGGGCCGGGACAGGGAACCTACGAGCAGTACTTC
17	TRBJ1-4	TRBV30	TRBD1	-	CACTRTRDRGTNEKLFF	TGTGCCTGTACGCGGACCCGGGACAGGGGAACTAATGAAAAACTGTTTTTT
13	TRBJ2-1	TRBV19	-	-	CASRENRAGGQFF	TGTGCCAGTAGGGAAAACAGGGCAGGTGGGCAGTTCTTC
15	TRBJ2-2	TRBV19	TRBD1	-	CASSIQGANTGELFF	TGTGCCAGTAGTATACAGGGGGCCAACACCGGGGAGCTGTTTTTT
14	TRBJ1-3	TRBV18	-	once	CASRPPGSGNTIYF	TGTGCCAGCAGACCTCCAGGGTCCGGAAACACCATATATTTT
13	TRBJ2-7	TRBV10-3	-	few	CAISERTNYEQYF	TGTGCCATCAGTGAAAGGACCAACTACGAGCAGTACTTC
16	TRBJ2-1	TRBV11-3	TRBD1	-	CASSLTGTGLYNEQFF	TGTGCCAGCAGCTTAACGGGGACAGGGCTATACAATGAGCAGTTCTTC
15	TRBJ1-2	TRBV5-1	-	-	CASPHEGSHNYGYTF	TGCGCCAGCCCCCACGAGGGGAGCCATAACTATGGCTACACCTTC
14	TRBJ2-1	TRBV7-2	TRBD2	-	CASSSGLADNEQFF	TGTGCCAGCAGCTCCGGACTAGCGGACAATGAGCAGTTCTTC
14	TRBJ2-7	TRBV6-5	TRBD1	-	CASSSGTGIYEQYF	TGTGCCAGCAGTTCCGGGACAGGGATATACGAGCAGTACTTC
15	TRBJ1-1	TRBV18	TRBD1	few	CASSPMDRGYTEAFF	TGTGCCAGCTCACCCATGGACAGGGGGTACACTGAAGCTTTCTTT
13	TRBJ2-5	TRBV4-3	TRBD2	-	CASSRLGGETQYF	TGCGCCAGCAGCCGATTGGGGGGGGAGACCCAGTACTTC
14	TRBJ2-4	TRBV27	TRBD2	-	CASSGGRAKNIQYF	TGTGCCAGCAGCGGCGGGAGGGCAAAAAACATTCAGTACTTC
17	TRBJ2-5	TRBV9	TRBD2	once	CASTLLTSGPIGETQYF	TGTGCCAGCACCCTCTTGACTAGCGGCCCCATAGGAGAGACCCAGTACTTC
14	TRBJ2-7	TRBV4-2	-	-	CASSQVGGTYEQYF	TGTGCCAGCAGCCAAGTAGGAGGGACCTACGAGCAGTACTTC
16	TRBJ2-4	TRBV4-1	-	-	CASSQEGAPAKNIQYF	TGCGCCAGCAGCCAGGAGGGAGCCCCAGCCAAAAACATTCAGTACTTC
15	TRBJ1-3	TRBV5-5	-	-	CASSLGKSSGNTIYF	TGTGCCAGCAGCTTGGGGAAATCCTCTGGAAACACCATATATTTT
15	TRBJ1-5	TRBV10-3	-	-	CAISESAGWNQPQHF	TGTGCCATCAGTGAGTCGGCGGGGTGGAATCAGCCCCAGCATTTT
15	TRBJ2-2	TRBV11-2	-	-	CASSLRHTNTGELFF	TGTGCCAGCAGCCTACGACACACGAACACCGGGGAGCTGTTTTTT
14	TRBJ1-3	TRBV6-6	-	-	CASSLRDTGNTIYF	TGTGCCAGCAGTCTCCGGGACACTGGAAACACCATATATTTT
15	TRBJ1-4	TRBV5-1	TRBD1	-	CASSASGGSGEKLFF	TGCGCCAGCAGCGCATCAGGGGGCTCCGGTGAAAAACTGTTTTTT
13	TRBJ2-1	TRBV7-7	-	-	CASSLARRNEQFF	TGTGCTAGCAGCTTAGCCAGGCGGAATGAGCAGTTCTTC
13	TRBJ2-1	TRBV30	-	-	CAWSSLWGNEQFF	TGTGCCTGGAGCAGTCTTTGGGGGAATGAGCAGTTCTTC
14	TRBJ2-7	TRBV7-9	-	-	CASSLGQGRYEQYF	TGTGCCAGCAGCTTAGGGCAGGGGAGATACGAGCAGTACTTC
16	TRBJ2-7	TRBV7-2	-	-	CASSPDGSYSSYEQYF	TGTGCCAGCAGCCCAGATGGGAGCTATAGCTCCTACGAGCAGTACTTC
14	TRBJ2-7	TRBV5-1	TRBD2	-	CASSLAGGAYEQYF	TGCGCCAGCAGCTTGGCCGGGGGGGCCTACGAGCAGTACTTC
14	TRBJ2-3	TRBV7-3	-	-	CASSRDSSTDTQYF	TGTGCCAGCAGCCGGGATTCTAGCACAGATACGCAGTATTTT
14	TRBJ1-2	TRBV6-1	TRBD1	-	CASTLDRGKYGYTF	TGTGCCAGCACCTTGGACAGGGGAAAATACGGCTACACCTTC
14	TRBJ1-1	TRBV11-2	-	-	CASSLAIRSAEAFF	TGTGCCAGCAGCTTAGCCATACGGTCTGCTGAAGCTTTCTTT
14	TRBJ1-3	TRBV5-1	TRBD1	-	CASSWGQSGNTIYF	TGCGCCAGCAGCTGGGGACAGTCTGGAAACACCATATATTTT
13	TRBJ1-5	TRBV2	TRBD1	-	CASRGTENQPQHF	TGTGCCAGCAGGGGGACAGAGAATCAGCCCCAGCATTTT
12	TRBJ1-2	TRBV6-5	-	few	CAARRANYGYTF	TGTGCCGCGAGGCGAGCTAACTATGGCTACACCTTC
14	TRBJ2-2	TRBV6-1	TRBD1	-	CASSGQGATGELFF	TGTGCCAGTTCGGGACAGGGGGCAACCGGGGAGCTGTTTTTT
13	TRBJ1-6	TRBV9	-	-	CASSVDRVSPLHF	TGTGCCAGCAGCGTAGATAGGGTCTCACCCCTCCACTTT
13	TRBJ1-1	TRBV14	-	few	CASSFGGNTEAFF	TGTGCCAGCTCCTTTGGGGGGAACACTGAAGCTTTCTTT
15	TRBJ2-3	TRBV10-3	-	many	CATRGTHGGTDTQYF	TGTGCCACCCGAGGGACCCACGGAGGCACAGATACGCAGTATTTT
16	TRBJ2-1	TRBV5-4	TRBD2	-	CASSLASSGGYNEQFF	TGTGCCAGCAGCTTAGCATCTAGCGGGGGGTACAATGAGCAGTTCTTC
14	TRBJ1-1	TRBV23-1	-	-	CASSQSERRTEAFF	TGCGCCAGCAGTCAATCGGAGCGGCGCACTGAAGCTTTCTTT
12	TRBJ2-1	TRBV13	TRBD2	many	CASRLAVGEQFF	TGTGCCAGCAGGCTAGCGGTTGGTGAGCAGTTCTTC
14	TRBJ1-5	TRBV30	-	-	CAWSVYPANQPQHF	TGTGCCTGGAGTGTATACCCCGCCAATCAGCCCCAGCATTTT
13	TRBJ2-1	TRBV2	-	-	CASQRTVGNEQFF	TGTGCCTCTCAGCGGACAGTGGGCAATGAGCAGTTCTTC
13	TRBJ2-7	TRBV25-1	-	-	CASSGSLLYEQYF	TGTGCCAGCAGTGGATCCCTGCTATACGAGCAGTACTTC
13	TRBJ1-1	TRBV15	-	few	CATGGQTNTEAFF	TGTGCCACCGGCGGGCAGACGAACACTGAAGCTTTCTTT
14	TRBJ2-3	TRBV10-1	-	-	CASSMSQPTDTQYF	TGCGCCAGCAGTATGTCCCAACCCACAGATACGCAGTATTTT
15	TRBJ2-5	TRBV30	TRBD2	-	CAWIMGAGGPKTQYF	TGTGCCTGGATCATGGGAGCGGGGGGGCCGAAGACCCAGTACTTC